A selection of T cell receptor beta chains follows, all from one sample in a study of CD8 T cells in ankylosing spondylitis. MiXCR, applied by TCRdb to the 5' RACE reads, yields one record per CDR3 protein. Altogether over 600,000 distinct CDR3 sequences are present, 15% to 20% being singletons, with the ten largest covering 19%. The specimen was blood, either unsorted or a sorted T cell fraction (not recorded which). The receptors shown here come from a male donor with ankylosing spondylitis. CDR3s include the opening cysteine and the closing phenylalanine or tryptophan. Fields, in order: CDR3 length, D gene, V gene, J gene, clone size, CDR3 protein, CDR3 DNA. A D gene is named only where the DNA matches it firmly. Only some rows state a clone size, as once, few, many or a class for expanded clones.

>14|.|TRBV10-2|TRBJ2-3|few
CASSRSGTLDTQYF
TGCGCCAGCAGTCGGTCCGGAACGTTGGATACGCAGTATTTT
>15|.|TRBV4-1|TRBJ1-4|.
CASSQSQVSDEKLFF
TGCGCCAGCAGCCAATCACAAGTGAGCGATGAAAAACTGTTTTTT
>19|TRBD2|TRBV11-2|TRBJ2-1|few
CASSLRGGLLVSDPNEQFF
TGTGCCAGCAGCCTCCGGGGGGGACTACTGGTATCTGATCCTAATGAGCAGTTCTTC
>15|.|TRBV12-3/TRBV12-4|TRBJ1-1|few
CASSFFEGRDTEAFF
TGTGCCAGCAGTTTCTTTGAGGGGCGAGACACTGAAGCTTTCTTT
>18|.|TRBV20-1|TRBJ2-5|few
CSARDPPSRLASQETQYF
TGCAGTGCTAGAGACCCGCCGTCCAGGCTAGCCTCCCAAGAGACCCAGTACTTC
>15|.|TRBV5-4|TRBJ2-5|.
CASSSRAAGGETQYF
TGTGCCAGCAGCTCCCGGGCCGCCGGGGGAGAGACCCAGTACTTC
>14|.|TRBV4-1|TRBJ2-5|.
CASSQRALRETQYF
TGCGCCAGCAGCCAACGGGCCCTTCGAGAGACCCAGTACTTC
>14|.|TRBV7-9|TRBJ1-1|.
CASSPVGANTEAFF
TGTGCCAGCAGCCCAGTAGGGGCGAACACTGAAGCTTTCTTT
>14|.|TRBV29-1|TRBJ2-3|.
CSVEGPTRTDTQYF
TGCAGCGTTGAGGGACCCACTAGGACAGATACGCAGTATTTT
>14|TRBD1|TRBV6-1|TRBJ2-5|few
CASSEQGVEETQYF
TGTGCCAGCAGTGAACAGGGGGTGGAAGAGACCCAGTACTTC
>16|TRBD1|TRBV12-3/TRBV12-4|TRBJ2-7|.
CASSLGTGGSSHEQYF
TGTGCCAGCAGTTTAGGGACAGGGGGCTCCAGCCACGAGCAGTACTTC
>17|TRBD2|TRBV6-5|TRBJ2-5|.
CASSYSIGLADQETQYF
TGTGCCAGCAGTTACTCGATTGGGCTAGCGGACCAAGAGACCCAGTACTTC
>14|TRBD1|TRBV5-1|TRBJ2-7|.
CASSSTGIGYEQYF
TGCGCCAGCAGCTCGACAGGGATAGGGTACGAGCAGTACTTC
>14|.|TRBV15|TRBJ2-7|.
CATSRGGDAYEQYF
TGTGCCACCAGCAGAGGGGGGGACGCCTACGAGCAGTACTTC
>10|.|TRBV6-7|TRBJ2-1|.
CASFRNEQFF
TGTGCCAGCTTTAGAAATGAGCAGTTCTTC
>15|.|TRBV9|TRBJ1-4|few
CASSAAGTVNEKLFF
TGTGCCAGCAGCGCCGCCGGGACGGTGAATGAAAAACTGTTTTTT
>13|.|TRBV20-1|TRBJ2-1|.
CSAPGVGLSEQFF
TGCAGTGCCCCAGGGGTAGGGTTAAGTGAGCAGTTCTTC
>15|TRBD2|TRBV19|TRBJ2-1|few
CASSRTSALHNEQFF
TGTGCCAGTAGTCGGACTAGCGCTCTCCACAATGAGCAGTTCTTC
>12|TRBD1|TRBV29-1|TRBJ1-5|.
CSVRTGDQPQHF
TGCAGCGTACGGACAGGGGATCAGCCCCAGCATTTT
>14|.|TRBV6-1|TRBJ2-5|.
CASSESLGQETQYF
TGTGCCAGCAGTGAATCACTGGGACAAGAGACCCAGTACTTC
>14|TRBD2|TRBV27|TRBJ2-1|few
CASSPLSGTNEQFF
TGTGCCAGCAGCCCACTTAGCGGGACCAATGAGCAGTTCTTC
>14|.|TRBV21-1|TRBJ1-1|.
CASSKGLGGTEAFF
TGTGCCAGCAGCAAAGGCTTGGGAGGCACTGAAGCTTTCTTT
>15|.|TRBV7-9|TRBJ2-1|.
CASTRMGVTYNEQFF
TGTGCCAGCACCCGAATGGGGGTGACCTACAATGAGCAGTTCTTC
>13|.|TRBV6-2/TRBV6-3|TRBJ1-5|.
CASSYNTNQPQHF
TGTGCCAGCAGTTACAACACAAATCAGCCCCAGCATTTT
>13|.|TRBV29-1|TRBJ2-1|many
CSVGRDLYNEQFF
TGCAGCGTTGGCCGGGACCTATACAATGAGCAGTTCTTC
>13|TRBD2|TRBV12-3/TRBV12-4|TRBJ2-2|few
CASRLLAAGELFF
TGTGCCAGCAGGTTACTAGCGGCCGGGGAGCTGTTTTTT
>14|.|TRBV27|TRBJ2-2|few
CASSFGLKNGELFF
TGTGCCAGCAGTTTCGGACTAAAAAACGGGGAGCTGTTTTTT
>12|.|TRBV29-1|TRBJ1-4|few
CSVEDLGEKLFF
TGCAGCGTTGAAGATTTGGGTGAAAAACTGTTTTTT